The source of this T cell receptor beta chain is a study of cytomegalovirus exposure and HLA in healthy donors. Both 60 Vbeta primers and 13 Jbeta primers went into the PCR. Produced via immunoSEQ multiplex PCR; TCRdb's table is partial and in-frame only. This sample has tens of thousands of clones; 65% to 80% occur once, and the top ten carry about 2.5%. Remarks on this clone: No antigen is known for it.

Study observations and caveats: Reportedly, fewer N-insertions than the roughly 690-donor mean appeared in an Asian-associated ancestry cluster in a later analysis.

This receptor was taken from a man younger than 40 in good health and CMV-seronegative. The sequenced sample consisted of PBMCs.

The CDR3 DNA is TGTGCCAGCAGACACGGGGGGGAACGGAACGAGCAGTACTTC. Its translation: CASRHGGERNEQYF. The chain carries TRBV13 and TRBJ2-7; 8 bases map to TRBD2. This CDR3 comprises 14 residues. V trimming: 6 bases; J trimming: 5 bases; junction bases outside the gene matches: 9. Germline values: CDR1 PRHDT, CDR2 FYEKMQ (reference sequence). Filled out from reference TRBV13 and TRBJ2-7, the complete variable domain reads AAGVIQSPRHLIKEKRETATLKCYPIPRHDTVYWYQQGPGQDPQFLISFYEKMQSDKGSIPDRFSAQQFSDYHSELNMSSLELGDSALYFCASRHGGERNEQYFGPGTRLTVT.